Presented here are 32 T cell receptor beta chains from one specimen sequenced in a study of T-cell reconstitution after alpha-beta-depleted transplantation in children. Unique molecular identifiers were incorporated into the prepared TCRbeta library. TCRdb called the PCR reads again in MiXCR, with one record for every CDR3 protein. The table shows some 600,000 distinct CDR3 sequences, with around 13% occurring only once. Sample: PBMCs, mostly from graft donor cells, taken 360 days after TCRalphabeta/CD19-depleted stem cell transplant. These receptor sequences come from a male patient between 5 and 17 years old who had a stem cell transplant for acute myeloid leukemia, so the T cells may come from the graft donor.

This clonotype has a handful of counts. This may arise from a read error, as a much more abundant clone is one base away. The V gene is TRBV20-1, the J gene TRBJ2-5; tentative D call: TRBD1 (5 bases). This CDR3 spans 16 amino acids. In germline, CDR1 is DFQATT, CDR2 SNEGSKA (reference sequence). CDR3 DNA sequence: TGCTGTGCTAGAGATCGCAGGGTGGGGTACCAAGAGACCCAGTACTTC. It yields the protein CCARDRRVGYQETQYF.

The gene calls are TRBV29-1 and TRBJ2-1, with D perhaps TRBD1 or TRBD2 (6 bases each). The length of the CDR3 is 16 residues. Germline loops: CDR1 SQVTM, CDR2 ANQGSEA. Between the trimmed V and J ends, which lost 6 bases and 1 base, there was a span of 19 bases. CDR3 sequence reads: CSVLGATGTSYNEQFF. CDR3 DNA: TGCAGCGTCTTGGGGGCTACCGGGACTTCCTACAATGAGCAGTTCTTC.

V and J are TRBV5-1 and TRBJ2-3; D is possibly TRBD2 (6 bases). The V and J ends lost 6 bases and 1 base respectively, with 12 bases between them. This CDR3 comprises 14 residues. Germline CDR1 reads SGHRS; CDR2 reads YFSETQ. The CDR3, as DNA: TGCGCCAGCACCACCGGGAGTGGCACAGATACGCAGTATTTT. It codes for CASTTGSGTDTQYF.

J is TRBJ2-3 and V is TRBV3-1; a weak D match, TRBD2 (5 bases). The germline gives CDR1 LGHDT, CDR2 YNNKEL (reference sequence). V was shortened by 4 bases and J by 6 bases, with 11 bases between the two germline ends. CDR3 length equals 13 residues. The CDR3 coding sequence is TGTGCCAGCAGCCCTCGGAGGTGGGATACGCAGTATTTT. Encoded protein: CASSPRRWDTQYF.

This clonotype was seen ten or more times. CDR3 in DNA: TGTGCCACCAGCACTCACGGCGGAAGCTCCTACAATGAGCAGTTCTTC. It codes for CATSTHGGSSYNEQFF. The chain uses TRBV15 and TRBJ2-1; D unresolved. V lost 4 bases and J 0 bases, leaving 13 bases between the germline ends. The CDR3 length is 16 residues. Germline V CDR1 and CDR2: LNHNV, YYDKDF (reference sequence).

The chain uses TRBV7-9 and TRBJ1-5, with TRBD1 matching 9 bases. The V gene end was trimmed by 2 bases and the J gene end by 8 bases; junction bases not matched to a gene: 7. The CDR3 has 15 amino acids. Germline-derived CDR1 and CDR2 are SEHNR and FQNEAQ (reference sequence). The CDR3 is CASSLTGQGEEPQHF. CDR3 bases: TGTGCCAGCAGCTTAACGGGACAGGGCGAAGAGCCCCAGCATTTT.

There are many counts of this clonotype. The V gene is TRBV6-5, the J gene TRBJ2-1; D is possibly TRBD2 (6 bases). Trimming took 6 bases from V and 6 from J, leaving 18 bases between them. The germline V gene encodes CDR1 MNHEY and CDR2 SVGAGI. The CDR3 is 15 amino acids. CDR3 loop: CASSPWGESGNEQFF. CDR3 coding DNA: TGTGCCAGCAGCCCATGGGGGGAGTCGGGCAATGAGCAGTTCTTC.

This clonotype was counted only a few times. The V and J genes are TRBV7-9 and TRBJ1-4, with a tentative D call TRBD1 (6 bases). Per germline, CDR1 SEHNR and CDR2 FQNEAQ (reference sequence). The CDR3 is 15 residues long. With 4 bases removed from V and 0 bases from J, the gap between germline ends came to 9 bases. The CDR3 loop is CASSSTGSTNEKLFF. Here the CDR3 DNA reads TGTGCCAGCAGCTCGACAGGTTCAACTAATGAAAAACTGTTTTTT.

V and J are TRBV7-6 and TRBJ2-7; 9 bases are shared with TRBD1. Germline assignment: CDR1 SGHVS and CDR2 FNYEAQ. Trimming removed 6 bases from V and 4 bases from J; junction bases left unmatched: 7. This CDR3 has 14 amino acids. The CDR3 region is CASSPNRGRYEQYF. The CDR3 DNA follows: TGTGCCAGCAGTCCAAACAGGGGGCGGTACGAGCAGTACTTC.

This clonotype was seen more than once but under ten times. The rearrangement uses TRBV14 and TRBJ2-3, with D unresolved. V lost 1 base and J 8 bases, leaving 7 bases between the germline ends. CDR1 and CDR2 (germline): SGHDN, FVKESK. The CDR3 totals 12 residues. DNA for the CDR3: TGTGCCAGCAGCCAAGGGTCCGGTACGCAGTATTTT. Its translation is CASSQGSGTQYF.

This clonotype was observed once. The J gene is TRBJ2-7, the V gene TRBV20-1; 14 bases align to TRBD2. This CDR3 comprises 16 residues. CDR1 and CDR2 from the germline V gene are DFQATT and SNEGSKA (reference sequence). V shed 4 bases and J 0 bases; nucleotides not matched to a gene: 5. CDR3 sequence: CSATGLAGGASYEQYF. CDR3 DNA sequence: TGCAGTGCTACCGGACTAGCGGGAGGAGCCTCCTACGAGCAGTACTTC.

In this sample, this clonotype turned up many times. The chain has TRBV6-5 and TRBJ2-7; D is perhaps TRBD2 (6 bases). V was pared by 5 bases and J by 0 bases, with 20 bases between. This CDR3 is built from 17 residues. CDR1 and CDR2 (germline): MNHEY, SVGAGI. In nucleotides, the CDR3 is TGTGCCAGCAGTCGCGCTCCCGGTGGAGGGGTCTCCTACGAGCAGTACTTC. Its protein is CASSRAPGGGVSYEQYF.

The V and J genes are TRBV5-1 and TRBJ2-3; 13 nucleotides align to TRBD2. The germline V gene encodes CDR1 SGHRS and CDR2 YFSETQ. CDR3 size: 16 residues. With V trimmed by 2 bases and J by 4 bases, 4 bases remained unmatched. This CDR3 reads CASSFTGLAGPDTQYF. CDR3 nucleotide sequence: TGCGCCAGCAGCTTCACGGGACTAGCGGGACCAGATACGCAGTATTTT.

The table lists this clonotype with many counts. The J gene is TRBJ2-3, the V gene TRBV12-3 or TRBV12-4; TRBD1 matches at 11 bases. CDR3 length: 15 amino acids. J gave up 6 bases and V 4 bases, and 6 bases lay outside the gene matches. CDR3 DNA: TGTGCCAGCAGTTCCGGACAGGGGGCGCGCGATACGCAGTATTTT. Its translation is CASSSGQGARDTQYF.

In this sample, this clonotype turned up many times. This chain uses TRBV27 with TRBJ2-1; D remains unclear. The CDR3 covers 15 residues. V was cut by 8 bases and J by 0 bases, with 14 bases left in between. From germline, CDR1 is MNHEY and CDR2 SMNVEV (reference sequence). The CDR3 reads CASGTWWDSYNEQFF. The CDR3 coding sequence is TGTGCCAGCGGAACGTGGTGGGACTCCTACAATGAGCAGTTCTTC.

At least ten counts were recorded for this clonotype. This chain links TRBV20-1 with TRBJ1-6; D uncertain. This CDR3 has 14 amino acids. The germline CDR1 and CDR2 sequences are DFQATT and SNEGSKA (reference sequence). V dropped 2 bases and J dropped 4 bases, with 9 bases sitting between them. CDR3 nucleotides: TGCAGTGCTAGATGGCAGGAGTATAATTCACCCCTCCACTTT. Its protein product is CSARWQEYNSPLHF.

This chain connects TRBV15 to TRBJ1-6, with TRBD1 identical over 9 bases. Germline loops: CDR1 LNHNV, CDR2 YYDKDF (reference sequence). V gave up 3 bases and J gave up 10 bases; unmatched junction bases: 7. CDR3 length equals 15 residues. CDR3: CATSSYRGQGSPLHF. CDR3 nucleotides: TGTGCCACCAGCAGTTACAGGGGGCAGGGATCACCCCTCCACTTT. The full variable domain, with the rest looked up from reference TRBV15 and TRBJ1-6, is DAMVIQNPRYQVTQFGKPVTLSCSQTLNHNVMYWYQQKSSQAPKLLFHYYDKDFNNEADTPDNFQSRRPNTSFCFLDIRSPGLGDTAMYLCATSSYRGQGSPLHFGNGTRLTVT.

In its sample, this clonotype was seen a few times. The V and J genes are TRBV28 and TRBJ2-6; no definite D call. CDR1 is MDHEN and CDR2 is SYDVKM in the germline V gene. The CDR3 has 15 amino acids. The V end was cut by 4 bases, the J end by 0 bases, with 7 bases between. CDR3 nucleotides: TGTGCCAGCAGTTCCGGTTACTCTGGGGCCAACGTCCTGACTTTC. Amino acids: CASSSGYSGANVLTF. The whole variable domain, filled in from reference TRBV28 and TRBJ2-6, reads DVKVTQSSRYLVKRTGEKVFLECVQDMDHENMFWYRQDPGLGLRLIYFSYDVKMKEKGDIPEGYSVSREKKERFSLILESASTNQTSMYLCASSSGYSGANVLTFGAGSRLTVL.

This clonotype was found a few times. In DNA, the CDR3 is TGTGCCAGCAGTTTATTTACAGGTATTGCTGGGGCCAACGTCCTGACTTTC. It yields the protein CASSLFTGIAGANVLTF. The chain joins TRBV28 to TRBJ2-6; D perhaps matches TRBD1 (5 bases). Trimming took 1 base from V and 2 from J, leaving 12 bases between them. This CDR3 has 17 residues. Germline CDR1 MDHEN, CDR2 SYDVKM.

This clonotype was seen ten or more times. CDR3 in amino acids: CASTQLSGSSYNEQFF. CDR3 coding DNA: TGTGCCAGCACCCAACTTAGCGGGTCTTCCTACAATGAGCAGTTCTTC. This rearrangement joins TRBV12-3 or TRBV12-4 to TRBJ2-1, with 7 bases aligning to TRBD2. The trim removed 7 bases at V and 1 base at J, leaving 10 bases unmatched. This CDR3 spans 16 amino acids.

This CDR3 reads CATSRDLRVTDTSYNEQFF. CDR3 DNA: TGTGCCACCAGCAGAGATTTACGAGTAACGGACACCTCCTACAATGAGCAGTTCTTC. The chain recombines TRBV15 with TRBJ2-1, with TRBD1 as a possible D gene (5 bases). V lost 0 bases and J lost 0, with 18 bases in between. The CDR3 has 19 amino acids. Looked up from germline, CDR1 is LNHNV and CDR2 is YYDKDF (reference sequence).

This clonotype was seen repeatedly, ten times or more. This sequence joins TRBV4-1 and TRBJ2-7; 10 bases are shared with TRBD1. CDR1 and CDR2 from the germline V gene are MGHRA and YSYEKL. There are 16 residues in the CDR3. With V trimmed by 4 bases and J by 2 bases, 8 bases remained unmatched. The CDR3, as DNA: TGCGCCAGCAGCCCCAGTAACGGACAGGGGGCCTACGAGCAGTACTTC. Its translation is CASSPSNGQGAYEQYF.

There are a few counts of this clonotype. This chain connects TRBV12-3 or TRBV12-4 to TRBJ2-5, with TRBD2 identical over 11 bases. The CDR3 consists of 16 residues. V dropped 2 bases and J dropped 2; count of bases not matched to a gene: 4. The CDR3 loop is CASSLMLAGGQETQYF. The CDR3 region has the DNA TGTGCCAGCAGTTTAATGTTAGCGGGAGGGCAAGAGACCCAGTACTTC.

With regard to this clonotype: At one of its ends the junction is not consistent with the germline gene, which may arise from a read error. CDR3 bases: TGTGCTAGCAGCCGATTAAAGACTAGCGGGTGGAACACCGGGGAGCTGTTTTTT. Protein product: CASSRLKTSGWNTGELFF. The chain recombines TRBV7-7 with TRBJ2-2, with 10 bases identical to TRBD2. Germline-derived CDR1 and CDR2 are SSHAT and FNYEAQ (reference sequence). The CDR3 is 18 amino acids.

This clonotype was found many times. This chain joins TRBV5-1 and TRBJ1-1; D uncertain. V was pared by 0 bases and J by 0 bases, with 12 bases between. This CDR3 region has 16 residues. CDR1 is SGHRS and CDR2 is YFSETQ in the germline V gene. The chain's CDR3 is CASSLAQVSLNTEAFF. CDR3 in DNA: TGCGCCAGCAGCTTGGCCCAGGTTAGCTTGAACACTGAAGCTTTCTTT. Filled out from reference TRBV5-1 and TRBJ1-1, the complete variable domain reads KAGVTQTPRYLIKTRGQQVTLSCSPISGHRSVSWYQQTPGQGLQFLFEYFSETQRNKGNFPGRFSGRQFSNSRSEMNVSTLELGDSALYLCASSLAQVSLNTEAFFGQGTRLTVV.

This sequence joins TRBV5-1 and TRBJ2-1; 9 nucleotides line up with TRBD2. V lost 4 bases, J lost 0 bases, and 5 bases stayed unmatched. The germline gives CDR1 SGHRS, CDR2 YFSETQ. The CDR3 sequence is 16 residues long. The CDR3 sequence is CASSPRTSDSYNEQFF. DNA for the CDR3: TGCGCCAGCAGCCCTAGGACTAGCGACTCCTACAATGAGCAGTTCTTC.

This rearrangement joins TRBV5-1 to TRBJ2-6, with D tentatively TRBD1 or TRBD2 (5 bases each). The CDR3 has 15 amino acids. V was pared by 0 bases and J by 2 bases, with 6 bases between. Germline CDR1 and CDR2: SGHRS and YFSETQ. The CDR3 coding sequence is TGCGCCAGCAGCTTGGCGGGGCCTGGGGCCAACGTCCTGACTTTC. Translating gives CASSLAGPGANVLTF.

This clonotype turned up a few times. In DNA, the CDR3 is TGTGCCAGCAGTCCGACAGGGGTCACTGGAAACACCATATATTTT. This translates into CASSPTGVTGNTIYF. The V and J genes are TRBV6-1 and TRBJ1-3; 8 bases agree with TRBD1. After removal of 5 bases from V and 2 bases from J, the junction contained 5 bases not matched to a gene. Per germline, CDR1 MNHNS and CDR2 SASEGT. The CDR3 is 15 residues long.

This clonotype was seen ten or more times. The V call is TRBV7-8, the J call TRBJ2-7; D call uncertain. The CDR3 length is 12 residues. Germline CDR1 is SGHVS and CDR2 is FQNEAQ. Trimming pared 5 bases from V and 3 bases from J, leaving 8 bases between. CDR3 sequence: CASSRTNYEQYF. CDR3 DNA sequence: TGTGCCAGCAGCCGCACTAACTACGAGCAGTACTTC.

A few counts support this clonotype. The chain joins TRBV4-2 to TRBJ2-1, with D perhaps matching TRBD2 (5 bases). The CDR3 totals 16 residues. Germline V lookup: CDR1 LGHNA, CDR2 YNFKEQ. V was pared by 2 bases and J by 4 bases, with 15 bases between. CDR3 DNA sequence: TGTGCCAGCAGCCAAAACCGAGGGAATTCATACAATGAGCAGTTCTTC. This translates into CASSQNRGNSYNEQFF.

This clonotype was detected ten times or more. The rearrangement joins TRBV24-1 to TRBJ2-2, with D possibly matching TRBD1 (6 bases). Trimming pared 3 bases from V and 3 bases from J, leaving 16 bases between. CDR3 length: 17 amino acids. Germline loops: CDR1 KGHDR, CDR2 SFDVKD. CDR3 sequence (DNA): TGTGCCACCAGTGATCCCCTAGACAGGTACTACACCGGGGAGCTGTTTTTT. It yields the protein CATSDPLDRYYTGELFF.

This CDR3 reads CASSSDSSYNEQFF. The CDR3 DNA is TGTGCCAGCAGCTCCGATAGCTCCTACAATGAGCAGTTCTTC. V is TRBV7-3 and J is TRBJ2-1; D is undetermined. This CDR3 spans 14 amino acids. The germline CDR1 and CDR2 sequences are SGHTA and FQGTGA. Trimming took off 4 bases at V and 0 bases at J, with 7 bases between the two ends.